The 2 T cell receptor beta chains listed next were all sequenced from one sample in a study of CD8+ T cells in alopecia areata. Treatment in this sample: oral pan-JAK inhibitor, 5-10 mg twice daily. RNA, once extracted, was reverse transcribed into cDNA for use as the sequencing template. Method: immunoSEQ multiplex PCR; TCRdb's copy keeps in-frame clones and lacks some. The sample carries a few hundred thousand clones, approximately 40% recorded once. The input for sequencing was CD4+ T cells sorted from blood, taken at approximately week 36, from a patient treated with tofacitinib. These receptors originate from a human donor with alopecia areata.

The V gene is TRBV6-5, the J gene TRBJ1-5, with D unresolved. Trimming shortened V by 7 bases and J by 0 bases, and 7 bases separated the two germline ends. This CDR3 is 13 amino acids long. Germline CDR1 reads MNHEY; CDR2 reads SVGAGI. The CDR3 DNA reads TGTGCCAGCAAGGCCAATAGCAATCAGCCCCAGCATTTT. It translates to CASKANSNQPQHF.

This clone appeared a few times. The rearrangement links TRBV29-1 to TRBJ2-7, with unresolved D. The CDR3 runs to 15 residues. V lost 5 bases and J lost 3, with 20 bases in between. CDR1 is SQVTM, CDR2 ANQGSEA, per germline. CDR3 region: CSVSPDGEINYEQYF. The CDR3 nucleotides are TGCAGCGTTAGCCCGGACGGAGAGATCAACTACGAGCAGTACTTC.